A single sample is the source of the 15 T cell receptor beta chains below, sequenced in a study of beta chain features in type 1 diabetes. Every isolated RNA sample was fully reverse transcribed, so sequencing captured expressed TCRB transcripts. Clones were sequenced by immunoSEQ multiplex PCR, and TCRdb holds only the in-frame ones, with some missing. The table shows some 240,000 clones, with about a tenth occurring only once. The sample comprised central memory CD4+ T cells from blood. The receptors were sampled from a young man in good health.

The chain joins TRBV5-1 to TRBJ1-1; the D is unclear. CDR1 SGHRS and CDR2 YFSETQ come from the germline V gene. V was cut by 2 bases and J by 4 bases, with 9 bases left in between. CDR3 length equals 13 residues. In DNA, the CDR3 is TGCGCCAGCAGCTTCGAGTCCGGCACTGAAGCTTTCTTT. The encoded protein is CASSFESGTEAFF.

For this clone: Other DNA sequences in this sample translate to the same CDR3. The J gene is TRBJ2-6, the V gene TRBV27, with 10 bases fitting TRBD1. CDR1 MNHEY and CDR2 SMNVEV come from the germline V gene (reference sequence). The CDR3 loop spans 19 amino acids. With 0 bases clipped from V and 4 bases from J, the junction kept 9 bases outside the gene matches. The DNA for the CDR3 is TGTGCCAGCAGTTTATCCCCGGGACAGGGGAGCTCAGGGGCCAACGTCCTGACTTTC. Encoded protein: CASSLSPGQGSSGANVLTF.

The genes are TRBV5-5 and TRBJ2-3, with 12 bases lining up with TRBD2. This CDR3 spans 18 amino acids. V lost 4 bases, J lost 0 bases, and 9 bases stayed unmatched. Per the germline V gene, CDR1 is SGHKS and CDR2 is YYEKEE (reference sequence). The CDR3 nucleotides are TGTGCCAGCAGCGCACTAGCGGGAGGAGGGACTAGCACAGATACGCAGTATTTT. This encodes CASSALAGGGTSTDTQYF.

The V gene is TRBV7-2, the J gene TRBJ1-4; no firm D call. The CDR3 length is 16 residues. Germline CDR1 and CDR2: SGHTA and FQGNSA. The V end lost 0 bases, the J end lost 3 bases, and 11 bases lay between the germline ends. The CDR3 spells CASSLATARANEKLFF. The CDR3 coding sequence is TGTGCCAGCAGCTTAGCCACAGCGAGGGCTAATGAAAAACTGTTTTTT.

Only a few counts were recorded for this clone. The chain has TRBV6-5 and TRBJ2-7; D is possibly TRBD1 (5 bases). The germline V and J ends were trimmed by 6 bases and 3 bases, with 15 bases remaining between them. The CDR3 length is 14 residues. Germline V gene sequence: CDR1 MNHEY, CDR2 SVGAGI. Here the CDR3 reads CASRAKGFSYEQYF. CDR3 nucleotides: TGTGCCAGCAGAGCAAAGGGGTTCAGCTACGAGCAGTACTTC.

The chain has TRBV5-1 and TRBJ1-2; 9 bases match TRBD1. CDR1 is SGHRS, CDR2 YFSETQ, per germline. Germline trimming cut 4 bases from V and 2 bases from J; bases unmatched to any gene: 6. The CDR3 covers 15 residues. CDR3 loop: CASSATGGANYGYTF. DNA for the CDR3: TGCGCCAGCAGCGCCACAGGGGGCGCGAACTATGGCTACACCTTC.

This clone was counted only a few times. The chain employs TRBV6-6 and TRBJ2-7, with TRBD2 identical over 11 bases. J gave up 2 bases and V 7 bases, and 7 bases lay outside the gene matches. This CDR3 region has 15 residues. The germline V gene has CDR1 MNHNY and CDR2 SVGAGI (reference sequence). Here the CDR3 reads CASTNPGLAAYEQYF. Written as DNA, the CDR3 is TGTGCCAGCACTAACCCGGGACTAGCGGCCTACGAGCAGTACTTC.

The chain recombines TRBV5-1 with TRBJ2-1; 10 nucleotides match TRBD1. Per the germline V gene, CDR1 is SGHRS and CDR2 is YFSETQ. The CDR3 loop spans 17 amino acids. V dropped 3 bases and J dropped 6; count of bases not matched to a gene: 12. The CDR3 spells CASSYQIGTGVSNEQFF. DNA of the CDR3: TGCGCCAGCAGCTACCAGATCGGGACAGGGGTCTCCAATGAGCAGTTCTTC. The full variable domain, rest sourced from reference TRBV5-1 and TRBJ2-1, is KAGVTQTPRYLIKTRGQQVTLSCSPISGHRSVSWYQQTPGQGLQFLFEYFSETQRNKGNFPGRFSGRQFSNSRSEMNVSTLELGDSALYLCASSYQIGTGVSNEQFFGPGTRLTVL.

Only a few counts were recorded for this clone. V and J are TRBV14 and TRBJ2-3; D is uncertain. The CDR3 is 16 amino acids. V was cut by 3 bases and J by 0 bases, with 13 bases left in between. Germline V gene sequence: CDR1 SGHDN, CDR2 FVKESK. The CDR3 DNA is TGTGCCAGCAGCCACTGGACGGTAACTAGCACAGATACGCAGTATTTT. Amino acids: CASSHWTVTSTDTQYF. The full variable domain, rest sourced from reference TRBV14 and TRBJ2-3, is EAGVTQFPSHSVIEKGQTVTLRCDPISGHDNLYWYRRVMGKEIKFLLHFVKESKQDESGMPNNRFLAERTGGTYSTLKVQPAELEDSGVYFCASSHWTVTSTDTQYFGPGTRLTVL.

Only a few counts were recorded for this clone. Given a much more abundant clone one base away, this may be a read error. Other DNA sequences from this sample encode an identical CDR3 as well. The chain is built from TRBV23-1 and TRBJ2-7; D is ambiguous. TRBV23-1 is recorded as an ORF, its role being uncertain. V dropped 0 bases and J dropped 3 bases, with 12 bases sitting between them. The CDR3 is made up of 15 amino acids. The CDR3 loop is CASSQSGPQRYEQYF. DNA for the CDR3: TGCGCCAGCAGTCAATCAGGGCCGCAGCGCTACGAGCAGTACTTC.

With regard to this clone: The same CDR3 can be traced to other DNA sequences in this sample. The rearrangement joins TRBV7-2 to TRBJ2-7, with D unclear. CDR3 length: 14 residues. Per the germline V gene, CDR1 is SGHTA and CDR2 is FQGNSA. Between the trimmed V and J ends, which lost 1 base and 1 base, there was a span of 8 bases. CDR3 loop: CASSLDRASYEQYF. The CDR3 region has the DNA TGTGCCAGCAGCTTAGATCGCGCATCCTACGAGCAGTACTTC. The complete variable domain, with remaining parts taken from reference TRBV7-2 and TRBJ2-7, reads GAGVSQSPSNKVTEKGKDVELRCDPISGHTALYWYRQSLGQGLEFLIYFQGNSAPDKSGLPSDRFSAERTGGSVSTLTIQRTQQEDSAVYLCASSLDRASYEQYFGPGTRLTVT.

As for this clone: A much larger clone differs from this one at a single base, so this may be a read error. The V gene is TRBV11-1, the J gene TRBJ2-1; TRBD2 agrees at 9 bases. This CDR3 is built from 16 residues. Losses at the gene ends were 0 bases for V and 0 bases for J; bases not matched to a gene: 0. Germline loops: CDR1 SGHAT, CDR2 FQDESV (reference sequence). The CDR3 sequence is CASSLALAGSYNEQFF. The CDR3, as DNA: TGTGCCAGCAGCTTAGCACTAGCGGGCTCCTACAATGAGCAGTTCTTC.

There are a few counts of this clone. The chain carries TRBV5-1 and TRBJ1-1; D possibly corresponds to TRBD1 (5 bases). The CDR3 is made up of 14 amino acids. From germline, CDR1 is SGHRS and CDR2 YFSETQ. V was cut by 4 bases and J by 3 bases, with 13 bases left in between. CDR3 protein: CASSGRVSDTEAFF. CDR3 DNA sequence: TGCGCCAGCAGCGGCAGGGTTTCGGACACTGAAGCTTTCTTT.

J is TRBJ2-5 and V is TRBV7-8, with D unclear. Looked up from germline, CDR1 is SGHVS and CDR2 is FQNEAQ. This CDR3 has 14 amino acids. With 1 base removed from V and 5 bases from J, the gap between germline ends came to 11 bases. CDR3 nucleotide sequence: TGTGCCAGCAGCTTAGGAGTTTCTGGGGAGACCCAGTACTTC. It yields the protein CASSLGVSGETQYF.

V usage is TRBV27 and J usage is TRBJ2-7, with D possibly being TRBD2 (6 bases). V dropped 4 bases and J dropped 5 bases, with 21 bases sitting between them. Germline V gene data show CDR1 as MNHEY and CDR2 as SMNVEV (reference sequence). CDR3 length: 16 amino acids. CDR3 coding DNA: TGTGCCAGCAGTTCCCGTCGGGAGCACCTGGGGAACGAGCAGTACTTC. It codes for CASSSRREHLGNEQYF.